This T cell receptor beta chain stems from a study of blood T cell repertoires in COVID-19. Overall study: COVID-19 samples, acute and convalescent, were from the United States, Italy and Spain.

Profiled with immunoSEQ multiplex PCR; TCRdb holds only in-frame clones, not every one. The profile shows hundreds of thousands of clones, 75% to 90% of them singletons. With 4 bases removed from V and 5 bases from J, the gap between germline ends came to 13 bases. This CDR3 is built from 15 residues. Per germline, CDR1 KGHDR and CDR2 SFDVKD. The chain has TRBV24-1 and TRBJ2-2; weak D call: TRBD2 (6 bases). The clonotype originates from a young woman with acute or convalescent COVID-19. The sample was peripheral blood. This CDR3 is CATSDPGRGTGELFF. In DNA form, the CDR3 reads TGTGCCACCAGTGACCCGGGACGGGGGACCGGGGAGCTGTTTTTT.